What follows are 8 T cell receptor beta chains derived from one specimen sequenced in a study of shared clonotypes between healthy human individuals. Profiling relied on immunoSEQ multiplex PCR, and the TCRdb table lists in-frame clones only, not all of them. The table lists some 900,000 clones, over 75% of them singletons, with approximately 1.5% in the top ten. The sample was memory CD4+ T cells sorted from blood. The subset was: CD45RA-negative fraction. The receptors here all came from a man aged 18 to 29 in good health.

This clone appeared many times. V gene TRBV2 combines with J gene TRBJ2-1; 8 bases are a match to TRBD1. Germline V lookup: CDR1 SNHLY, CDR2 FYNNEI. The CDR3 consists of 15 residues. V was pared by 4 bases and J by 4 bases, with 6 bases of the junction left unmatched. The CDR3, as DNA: TGTGCCAGCAGTGGGGGACAGGCGGAATACAATGAGCAGTTCTTC. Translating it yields CASSGGQAEYNEQFF.

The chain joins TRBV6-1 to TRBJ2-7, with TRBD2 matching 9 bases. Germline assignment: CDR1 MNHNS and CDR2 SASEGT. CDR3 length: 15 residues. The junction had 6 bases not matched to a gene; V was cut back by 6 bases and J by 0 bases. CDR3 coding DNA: TGTGCCAGCAGCCCCAGCGGGGGGAACTCCTACGAGCAGTACTTC. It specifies CASSPSGGNSYEQYF.

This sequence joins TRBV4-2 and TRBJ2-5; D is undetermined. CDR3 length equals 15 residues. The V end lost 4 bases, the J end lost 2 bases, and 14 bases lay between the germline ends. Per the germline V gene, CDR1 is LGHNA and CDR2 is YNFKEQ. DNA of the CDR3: TGTGCCAGCAGCCGAAGCACGACGGAGCAAGAGACCCAGTACTTC. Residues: CASSRSTTEQETQYF.

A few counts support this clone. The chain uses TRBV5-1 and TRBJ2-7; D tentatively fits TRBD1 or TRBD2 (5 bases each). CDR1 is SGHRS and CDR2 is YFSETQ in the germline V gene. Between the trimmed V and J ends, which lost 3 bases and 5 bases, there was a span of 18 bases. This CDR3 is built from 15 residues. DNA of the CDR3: TGCGCCAGCAGCTCGGGGACCCTGTCCCCCCACGAGCAGTACTTC. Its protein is CASSSGTLSPHEQYF.

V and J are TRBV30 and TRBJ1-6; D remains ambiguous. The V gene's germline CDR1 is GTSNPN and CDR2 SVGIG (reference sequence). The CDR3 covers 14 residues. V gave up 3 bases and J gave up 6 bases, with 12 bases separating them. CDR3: CAWSPGLINSPLHF. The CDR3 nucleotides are TGTGCCTGGAGCCCCGGACTGATTAATTCACCCCTCCACTTT.

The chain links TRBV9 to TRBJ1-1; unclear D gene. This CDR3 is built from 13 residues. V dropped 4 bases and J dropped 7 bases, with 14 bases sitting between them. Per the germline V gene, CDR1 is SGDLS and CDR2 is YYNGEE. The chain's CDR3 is CASSSPVGSEAFF. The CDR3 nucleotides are TGTGCCAGCAGCTCCCCGGTGGGTAGTGAAGCTTTCTTT. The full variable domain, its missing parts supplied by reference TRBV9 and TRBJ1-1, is DSGVTQTPKHLITATGQRVTLRCSPRSGDLSVYWYQQSLDQGLQFLIQYYNGEERAKGNILERFSAQQFPDLHSELNLSSLELGDSALYFCASSSPVGSEAFFGQGTRLTVV.

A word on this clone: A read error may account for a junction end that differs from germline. As DNA, the CDR3 is TGCGCCAGCAGTGAGGAGTCCCCCCGGCGGAACTTC. It encodes CASSEESPRRNF. V usage is TRBV10-2 and J usage is TRBJ2-4; D uncertain. The CDR3 loop spans 12 amino acids. The germline gives CDR1 WSHSY, CDR2 SAAADI.

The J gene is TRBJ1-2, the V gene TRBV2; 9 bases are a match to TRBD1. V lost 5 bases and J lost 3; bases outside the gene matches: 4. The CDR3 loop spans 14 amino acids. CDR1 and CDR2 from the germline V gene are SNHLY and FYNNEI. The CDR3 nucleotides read TGTGCCAGCAGTTCCGACAGGGGGGACTATGGCTACACCTTC. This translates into CASSSDRGDYGYTF.